This T cell receptor (beta chain) was documented in a study of shared clonotypes between healthy human individuals. Findings and caveats of the study: The genetic and exposure-history diversity represented was limited by few donors. Among a few donors, around 5% of naive CD4 clonotypes were found in common. Large sequencing depth failed to make sorted-subset sequencing complete, rarefaction showed.

This CDR3 comprises 13 residues. The V end lost 0 bases, the J end lost 4 bases, and 7 bases lay between the germline ends. From germline, CDR1 is SGHVS and CDR2 FNYEAQ. Method: immunoSEQ multiplex PCR; TCRdb's copy keeps in-frame clones and lacks some. The sample lists roughly 850,000 clones, around 96% occurring once. Naive CD8 cells comprised CD45RO-negative, CCR7-positively selected cells, excluding terminally differentiated effector memory CD45RA+ cells. Comment on this clone: The antigen remains undetermined.

The specimen was naive CD8+ T cells sorted from blood. The TCR comes from a man aged 25 to 40 in good health. The chain is built from TRBV7-6 and TRBJ2-7, with unresolved D. CDR3 nucleotide sequence: TGTGCCAGCAGCTTAGCTTCATGGTACGAGCAGTACTTC. This encodes CASSLASWYEQYF.